The 18 T cell receptor beta chains listed next were all sequenced from one sample in a study of shared clonotypes between healthy human individuals. The naive CD8 subset, CD45RO-negative cells positively selected for CCR7, excluded terminally differentiated effector memory CD45RA+ cells. Here immunoSEQ multiplex PCR was the method, and the copy in TCRdb shows in-frame clones only, minus some. The sample has hundreds of thousands of clones; roughly 95% are singletons. The sample was naive CD8+ T cells sorted from blood. These receptors originate from a woman aged 25-40 years in good health.

The rearrangement uses TRBV27 and TRBJ2-4, with a possible D match to TRBD2 (7 bases). The ends were cut back, 6 bases at V and 0 bases at J, with 12 bases in the middle. Germline-derived CDR1 and CDR2 are MNHEY and SMNVEV (reference sequence). CDR3 length: 15 amino acids. Written as DNA, the CDR3 is TGTGCCAGCAGGAGAGGGGGGGGAGCCAAAAACATTCAGTACTTC. Residues: CASRRGGGAKNIQYF.

This clone has only a few counts. Other nucleotide sequences from this sample produce the same CDR3. The rearrangement joins TRBV27 to TRBJ2-7; D remains ambiguous. The V end was cut by 5 bases, the J end by 3 bases, with 8 bases between. CDR3 length: 12 residues. CDR1 and CDR2 (germline): MNHEY, SMNVEV (reference sequence). The CDR3 region is CASSPDGYEQYF. The CDR3 DNA reads as TGTGCCAGCAGTCCGGACGGCTACGAGCAGTACTTC.

The J gene is TRBJ2-1, the V gene TRBV19; 8 positions match TRBD2. The CDR3 is 15 amino acids. The V gene end was trimmed by 3 bases and the J gene end by 7 bases; junction bases not matched to a gene: 8. From germline, CDR1 is LNHDA and CDR2 SQIVND (reference sequence). CDR3 coding DNA: TGTGCCAGTAGTATCGGGGGGGCGTACAGGAATGAGCAGTTCTTC. This sequence encodes CASSIGGAYRNEQFF.

This chain links TRBV29-1 with TRBJ2-5, with a weak D call TRBD1 (5 bases). This CDR3 has 12 amino acids. V was shortened by 1 base and J by 3 bases, with 6 bases between the two germline ends. Germline CDR1 and CDR2: SQVTM and ANQGSEA. CDR3 sequence reads: CSVEGREETQYF. In DNA, the CDR3 is TGCAGCGTTGAAGGCAGGGAAGAGACCCAGTACTTC.

The chain is built from TRBV4-1 and TRBJ2-5, with 7 bases fitting TRBD1. The CDR3 is made up of 15 amino acids. CDR1 MGHRA and CDR2 YSYEKL come from the germline V gene. Unmatched junction bases numbered 8, after V lost 2 bases and J lost 5 bases. The CDR3 is CASSQNPRDSETQYF. CDR3 DNA: TGCGCCAGCAGCCAAAATCCGAGGGACAGCGAGACCCAGTACTTC.

DNA of the CDR3: TGTGCCAGCAGTCACTCCCAAGCGGGAGGGAGGAACAATGAGCAGTTCTTC. This encodes CASSHSQAGGRNNEQFF. The chain combines TRBV2 with TRBJ2-1; 10 nucleotides match TRBD2. The germline gives CDR1 SNHLY, CDR2 FYNNEI. The CDR3 runs to 17 residues. After removal of 5 bases from V and 5 bases from J, the junction contained 12 bases not matched to a gene.

This clone turned up a few times. Other DNA sequences in this specimen translate into the identical CDR3. The gene calls are TRBV19 and TRBJ2-7, with 10 positions matching TRBD1. The trim removed 5 bases at V and 2 bases at J, leaving 3 bases unmatched. The CDR3 totals 14 residues. Germline-derived CDR1 and CDR2 are LNHDA and SQIVND (reference sequence). The CDR3 nucleotides are TGTGCCAGTAGTGCCGGGACAGGGGCCTACGAGCAGTACTTC. Translated, it gives CASSAGTGAYEQYF.

The rearrangement joins TRBV29-1 to TRBJ2-1; D remains ambiguous. V was cut by 6 bases and J by 7 bases, with 7 bases left in between. The CDR3 consists of 10 residues. Germline V gene lookup returns CDR1 SQVTM and CDR2 ANQGSEA. The CDR3 coding sequence is TGCAGCGTAGAAAGGAATGAGCAGTTCTTC. This sequence encodes CSVERNEQFF.

This clone was seen a few times. V gene TRBV19 combines with J gene TRBJ2-7; D perhaps matches TRBD1 (6 bases). CDR1 and CDR2 from the germline V gene are LNHDA and SQIVND (reference sequence). The CDR3 length is 14 residues. V shed 6 bases and J shed 3 bases, with 15 bases lying between them. The CDR3 sequence: CASSGRDTYYEQYF. CDR3 DNA: TGTGCCAGTAGCGGCCGGGACACCTACTACGAGCAGTACTTC.

On this clone: This CDR3 is also generated by other DNA sequences in the sample. The chain employs TRBV9 and TRBJ1-1, with D tentatively TRBD1 (5 bases). Germline-derived CDR1 and CDR2 are SGDLS and YYNGEE. Trimming left V 2 bases short and J 4 bases short, with 9 bases between. This CDR3 contains 13 residues. For the CDR3, the DNA is TGTGCCAGCAGCGTTGGGGCGGGCACTGAAGCTTTCTTT. Its translation: CASSVGAGTEAFF.

This chain uses TRBV5-8 with TRBJ2-2; D is unresolved. The germline V and J ends were trimmed by 0 bases and 0 bases, with 12 bases remaining between them. The CDR3 length is 17 residues. The V gene's germline CDR1 is SGHTS and CDR2 YDEGEE. CDR3 loop: CASSLGRHLANTGELFF. In DNA form, the CDR3 reads TGTGCCAGCAGCTTGGGAAGACACCTCGCGAACACCGGGGAGCTGTTTTTT.

The V gene is TRBV10-2, the J gene TRBJ2-7; no firm D call. Germline V gene sequence: CDR1 WSHSY, CDR2 SAAADI. CDR3 size: 10 residues. Trimming removed 8 bases at V and 6 bases at J, with 8 bases between. This CDR3 reads CASGEAEQYF. The CDR3 DNA reads as TGCGCCAGCGGCGAGGCCGAGCAGTACTTC.

Details on this clone: The identical CDR3 is also encoded by other nucleotide sequences in the sample. J is TRBJ2-7 and V is TRBV7-2; D not resolved. This CDR3 is 11 amino acids long. Germline CDR1 reads SGHTA; CDR2 reads FQGNSA. V was clipped by 5 bases and J by 1 base, with 3 bases between them. Here the CDR3 reads CASSGSYEQYF. DNA for the CDR3: TGTGCCAGCAGCGGTTCCTACGAGCAGTACTTC.

This chain links TRBV4-2 with TRBJ2-1; 8 nucleotides line up with TRBD2. Germline lookup yields CDR1 LGHNA and CDR2 YNFKEQ. This CDR3 has 17 residues. After removal of 0 bases from V and 4 bases from J, the junction contained 8 bases not matched to a gene. CDR3 protein: CASSQDLGGRSYNEQFF. The CDR3 region has the DNA TGTGCCAGCAGCCAAGATCTTGGCGGGAGGTCATACAATGAGCAGTTCTTC.

CDR3 loop: CASSLEGVQQWGNEQYF. CDR3 coding DNA: TGTGCCAGCAGCTTAGAGGGGGTTCAACAATGGGGGAACGAGCAGTACTTC. This sequence joins TRBV5-8 and TRBJ2-7; D possibly corresponds to TRBD1 (6 bases). Trimming pared 2 bases from V and 5 bases from J, leaving 23 bases between. Germline lookup yields CDR1 SGHTS and CDR2 YDEGEE. The CDR3 has 17 residues.

The J gene is TRBJ1-5, the V gene TRBV7-8; D possibly corresponds to TRBD1 (5 bases). In germline, CDR1 is SGHVS, CDR2 FQNEAQ. V dropped 6 bases and J dropped 0 bases, with 15 bases sitting between them. This CDR3 is built from 16 residues. The CDR3 spells CASSSSDRYSNQPQHF. CDR3 coding DNA: TGTGCCAGCAGTTCGTCAGACAGATATAGCAATCAGCCCCAGCATTTT.

The J gene is TRBJ2-5, the V gene TRBV5-6; TRBD2 matches at 7 bases. CDR3 length equals 16 residues. V shed 3 bases, J shed 3 bases, and the junction held 11 bases outside the gene matches. CDR1 SGHDT and CDR2 YYEEEE come from the germline V gene. The CDR3, as DNA: TGTGCCAGCAGCTGGAGGGCCCGACTAGCCAAAGAGACCCAGTACTTC. It is translated as CASSWRARLAKETQYF.

This clone showed up just a few times. This specimen includes other DNA sequences encoding the same CDR3. The chain has TRBV19 and TRBJ1-1; D is undetermined. Per the germline V gene, CDR1 is LNHDA and CDR2 is SQIVND (reference sequence). The V end was cut by 3 bases, the J end by 1 base, with 3 bases between. CDR3 size: 12 residues. The CDR3, as DNA: TGTGCCAGTAGTATTGGGAACACTGAAGCTTTCTTT. This gives the protein CASSIGNTEAFF.